This TCR beta chain was sequenced in a study of cytomegalovirus exposure and HLA in healthy donors. Study results and caveats: In a later analysis, several top co-occurrence clusters appeared linked to parvovirus B19, influenza, CMV and Epstein-Barr virus.

Worth noting for this clone: Its antigen is not known.

The ends were cut back, 7 bases at V and 6 bases at J, with 12 bases in the middle. Per the germline V gene, CDR1 is SQVTM and CDR2 is ANQGSEA. This CDR3 has 11 residues. Primers: 60 Vbeta forward and 13 Jbeta reverse. TCRdb's copy holds only in-frame clones and misses some; the assay was immunoSEQ multiplex PCR. The sample carries about 180,000 clones, 79% recorded once. This sequence originates from a woman aged 40 to 50 in good health and CMV-seronegative. Input material: PBMCs. The genes are TRBV29-1 and TRBJ1-2; D may be TRBD1 (6 bases). The DNA of the CDR3 is TGCAGCGGGGCTGGGGGCGATGGCTACACCTTC. As protein: CSGAGGDGYTF. Filled out from reference TRBV29-1 and TRBJ1-2, the complete variable domain reads SAVISQKPSRDICQRGTSLTIQCQVDSQVTMMFWYRQQPGQSLTLIATANQGSEATYESGFVIDKFPISRPNLTFSTLTVSNMSPEDSSIYLCSGAGGDGYTFGSGTRLTVV.